Each of the 11 T cell receptor beta chains below was sequenced from the same sample in a study of cytomegalovirus exposure and HLA in healthy donors. The PCR was carried out with 60 Vbeta primers and 13 Jbeta primers. Libraries were prepared by immunoSEQ multiplex PCR; TCRdb keeps only in-frame clonotypes and omits some of them. This table has about 160,000 clones, roughly 79% appearing once. What was sequenced was PBMCs. The receptor source for this set is a woman aged 40 to 55 in good health and CMV-seronegative.

This chain connects TRBV11-3 to TRBJ2-3, with D tentatively TRBD2 (6 bases). V dropped 8 bases and J dropped 2 bases, with 11 bases sitting between them. The CDR3 has 13 residues. Germline V CDR1 and CDR2: SGHNT, YENEEA. The CDR3: CASRERFTDTQYF. CDR3 DNA sequence: TGTGCCAGCCGGGAGAGGTTCACAGATACGCAGTATTTT.

The V call is TRBV27, the J call TRBJ2-7; D gene ambiguous. The CDR3 runs to 14 residues. The germline V and J ends were trimmed by 3 bases and 6 bases, with 15 bases remaining between them. The germline V gene has CDR1 MNHEY and CDR2 SMNVEV (reference sequence). CDR3: CASSFSLDSSEQYF. The CDR3 DNA is TGTGCCAGCAGTTTTAGTCTCGATAGTTCCGAGCAGTACTTC.

CDR3 bases: TGCGCCAGTTCGGAGCTCGCGGCGGATACGCAGTATTTT. Its protein is CASSELAADTQYF. The genes are TRBV5-1 and TRBJ2-3, with D uncertain. V lost 8 bases and J 6 bases, leaving 16 bases between the germline ends. The CDR3 runs to 13 residues. CDR1 is SGHRS and CDR2 is YFSETQ in the germline V gene.

CDR3 region: CASSLWAGPGEQFF. The CDR3 DNA is TGCGCCAGCAGCTTGTGGGCGGGCCCGGGTGAGCAGTTCTTC. The chain carries TRBV5-1 and TRBJ2-1; a possible D gene is TRBD2 (5 bases). The CDR3 runs to 14 residues. Germline values: CDR1 SGHRS, CDR2 YFSETQ. The V end was cut by 1 base, the J end by 9 bases, with 14 bases between.

The chain employs TRBV30 and TRBJ1-1; a possible D gene is TRBD1 (6 bases). The CDR3 spans 14 residues. V dropped 2 bases and J dropped 1 base, with 11 bases sitting between them. Germline V gene data show CDR1 as GTSNPN and CDR2 as SVGIG (reference sequence). CDR3 DNA: TGTGCCTGGAGTATCGGACAGCCGAACACTGAAGCTTTCTTT. It translates to CAWSIGQPNTEAFF.

To note about this clone: The junction and the germline gene differ at one end; a read error may be behind it. The chain couples TRBV7-7 to TRBJ2-3, with 7 bases matching TRBD2. Germline V gene sequence: CDR1 SSHAT, CDR2 FNYEAQ (reference sequence). The CDR3 sequence is 18 residues long. The CDR3 bases are TGTGCTAGCAGCGCGACACTTTTGGCCGGGAGGAGCCCAGATACGCAGTATTTT. Protein product: CASSATLLAGRSPDTQYF.

The chain combines TRBV6-1 with TRBJ2-5, with 7 bases that match TRBD2. The CDR3 contains 15 residues. Germline CDR1 and CDR2: MNHNS and SASEGT. V dropped 3 bases and J dropped 6; count of bases not matched to a gene: 10. DNA for the CDR3: TGTGCCAGCAGTGATCCCTTCTCGGGAGGACAGACCCAGTACTTC. It is translated as CASSDPFSGGQTQYF.

The J gene is TRBJ2-7, the V gene TRBV29-1; 8 bases line up with TRBD1. J gave up 0 bases and V 7 bases, and 5 bases lay outside the gene matches. The CDR3 has 13 amino acids. Germline-derived CDR1 and CDR2 are SQVTM and ANQGSEA. CDR3 nucleotides: TGCAGCGCTGGGGGACAGGCCTCCTACGAGCAGTACTTC. This gives the protein CSAGGQASYEQYF.

The chain uses TRBV11-3 and TRBJ2-1, with TRBD1 matching 7 bases. With 3 bases clipped from V and 12 bases from J, the junction kept 5 bases outside the gene matches. Germline loops: CDR1 SGHNT, CDR2 YENEEA. There are 12 residues in the CDR3. The DNA of the CDR3 is TGTGCCAGCAGCTTCACAGGGGACGGGCAGTTCTTC. It translates to CASSFTGDGQFF.

The chain carries TRBV29-1 and TRBJ1-1; D not resolved. This CDR3 has 13 amino acids. The germline V gene encodes CDR1 SQVTM and CDR2 ANQGSEA. V lost 5 bases and J 0 bases, leaving 10 bases between the germline ends. The CDR3 spells CSVRSVLNTEAFF. The CDR3 nucleotides read TGCAGCGTTCGTTCGGTATTGAACACTGAAGCTTTCTTT.

The chain recombines TRBV2 with TRBJ2-2; D is possibly TRBD2 (5 bases). Germline CDR1 reads SNHLY; CDR2 reads FYNNEI. The CDR3 length is 15 residues. Trimming stripped 0 bases from V and 3 bases from J, with 8 bases between. CDR3 coding DNA: TGTGCCAGCAGTGAAGCGGGAGCGTACACCGGGGAGCTGTTTTTT. Protein sequence: CASSEAGAYTGELFF. The full variable domain, completed using reference TRBV2 and TRBJ2-2, is EPEVTQTPSHQVTQMGQEVILRCVPISNHLYFYWYRQILGQKVEFLVSFYNNEISEKSEIFDDQFSVERPDGSNFTLKIRSTKLEDSAMYFCASSEAGAYTGELFFGEGSRLTVL.